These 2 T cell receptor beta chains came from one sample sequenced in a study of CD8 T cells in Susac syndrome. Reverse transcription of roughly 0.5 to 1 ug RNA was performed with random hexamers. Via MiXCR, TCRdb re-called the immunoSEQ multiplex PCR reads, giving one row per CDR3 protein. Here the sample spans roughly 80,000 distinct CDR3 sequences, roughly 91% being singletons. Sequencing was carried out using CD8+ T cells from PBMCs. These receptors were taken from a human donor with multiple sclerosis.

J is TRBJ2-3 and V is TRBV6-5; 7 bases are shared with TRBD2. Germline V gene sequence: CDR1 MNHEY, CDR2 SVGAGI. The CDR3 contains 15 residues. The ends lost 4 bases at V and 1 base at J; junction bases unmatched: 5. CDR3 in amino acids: CASSFKRDGTDTQYF. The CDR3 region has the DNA TGTGCCAGCAGTTTCAAGCGGGATGGCACAGATACGCAGTATTTT.

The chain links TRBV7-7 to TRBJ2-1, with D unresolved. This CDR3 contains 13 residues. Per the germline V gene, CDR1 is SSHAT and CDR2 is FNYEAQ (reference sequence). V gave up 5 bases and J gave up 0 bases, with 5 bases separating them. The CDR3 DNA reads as TGTGCCAGCAGCCTGAGCTCCTACAATGAGCAGTTCTTC. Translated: CASSLSSYNEQFF.